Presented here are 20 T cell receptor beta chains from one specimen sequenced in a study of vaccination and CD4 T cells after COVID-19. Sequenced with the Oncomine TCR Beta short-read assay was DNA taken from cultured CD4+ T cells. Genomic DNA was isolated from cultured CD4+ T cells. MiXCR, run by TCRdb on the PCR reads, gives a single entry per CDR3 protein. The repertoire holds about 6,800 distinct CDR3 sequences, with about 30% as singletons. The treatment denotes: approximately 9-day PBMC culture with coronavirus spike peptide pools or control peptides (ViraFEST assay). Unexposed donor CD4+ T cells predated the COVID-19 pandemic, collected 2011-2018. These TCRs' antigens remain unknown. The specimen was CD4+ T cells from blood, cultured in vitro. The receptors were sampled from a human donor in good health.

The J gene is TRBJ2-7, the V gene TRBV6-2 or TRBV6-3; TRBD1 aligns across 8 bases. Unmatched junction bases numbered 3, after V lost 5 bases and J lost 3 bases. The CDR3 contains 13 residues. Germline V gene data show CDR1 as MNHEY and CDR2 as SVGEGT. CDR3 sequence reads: CASSRTGNYEQYF. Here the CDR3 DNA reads TGTGCCAGCAGTAGGACAGGGAACTACGAGCAGTACTTC.

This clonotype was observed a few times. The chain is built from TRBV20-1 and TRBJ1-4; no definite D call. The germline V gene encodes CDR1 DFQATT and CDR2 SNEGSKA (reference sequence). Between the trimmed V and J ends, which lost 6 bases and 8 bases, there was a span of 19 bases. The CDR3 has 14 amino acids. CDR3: CSAPAAGQGEKLFF. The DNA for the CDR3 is TGCAGTGCCCCCGCGGCGGGTCAAGGGGAAAAACTGTTTTTT.

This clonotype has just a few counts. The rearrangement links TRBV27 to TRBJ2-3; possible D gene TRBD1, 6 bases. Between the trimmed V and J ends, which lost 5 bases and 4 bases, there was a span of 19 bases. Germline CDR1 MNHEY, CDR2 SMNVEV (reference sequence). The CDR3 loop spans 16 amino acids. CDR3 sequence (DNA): TGTGCCAGCAGTATTCCGGGACATCCCAACGCAGATACGCAGTATTTT. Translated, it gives CASSIPGHPNADTQYF.

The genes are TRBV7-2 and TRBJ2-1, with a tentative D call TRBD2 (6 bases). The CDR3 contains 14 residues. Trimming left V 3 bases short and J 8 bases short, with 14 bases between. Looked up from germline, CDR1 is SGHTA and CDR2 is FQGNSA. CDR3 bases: TGTGCCAGCAGCTTTGCGGGAACATCGGATGAGCAGTTCTTC. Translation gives CASSFAGTSDEQFF.

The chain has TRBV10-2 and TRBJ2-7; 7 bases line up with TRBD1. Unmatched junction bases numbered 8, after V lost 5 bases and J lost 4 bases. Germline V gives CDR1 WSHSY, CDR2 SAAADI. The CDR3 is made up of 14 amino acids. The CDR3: CASSRGPHQYEQYF. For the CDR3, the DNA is TGCGCCAGCAGTAGGGGGCCACACCAGTACGAGCAGTACTTC.

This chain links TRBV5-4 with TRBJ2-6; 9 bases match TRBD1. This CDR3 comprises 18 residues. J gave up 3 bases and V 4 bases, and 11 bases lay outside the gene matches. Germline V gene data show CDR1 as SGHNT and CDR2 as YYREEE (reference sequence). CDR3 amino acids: CASSPVNRGHGGANVLTF. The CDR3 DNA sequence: TGTGCCAGCAGCCCTGTTAACAGGGGGCATGGTGGGGCCAACGTCCTGACTTTC.

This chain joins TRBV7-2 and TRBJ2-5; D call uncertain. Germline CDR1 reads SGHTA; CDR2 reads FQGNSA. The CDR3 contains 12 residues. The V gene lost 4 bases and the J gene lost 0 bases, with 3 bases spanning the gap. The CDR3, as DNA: TGTGCCAGCAGCTCGTACCAAGAGACCCAGTACTTC. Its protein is CASSSYQETQYF. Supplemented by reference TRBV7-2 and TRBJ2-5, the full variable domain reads GAGVSQSPSNKVTEKGKDVELRCDPISGHTALYWYRQSLGQGLEFLIYFQGNSAPDKSGLPSDRFSAERTGGSVSTLTIQRTQQEDSAVYLCASSSYQETQYFGPGTRLLVL.

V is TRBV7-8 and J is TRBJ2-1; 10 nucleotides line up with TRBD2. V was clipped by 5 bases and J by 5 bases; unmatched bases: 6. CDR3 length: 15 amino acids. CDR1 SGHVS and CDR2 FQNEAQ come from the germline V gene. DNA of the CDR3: TGTGCCAGCAGCCTTGCTAGCGGGAGCCACAATGAGCAGTTCTTC. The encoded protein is CASSLASGSHNEQFF.

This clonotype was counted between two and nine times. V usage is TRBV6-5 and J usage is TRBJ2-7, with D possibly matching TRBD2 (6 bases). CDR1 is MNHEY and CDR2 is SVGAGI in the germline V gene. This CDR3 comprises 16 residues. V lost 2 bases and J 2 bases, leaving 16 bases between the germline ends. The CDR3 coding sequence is TGTGCCAGCAGTTACCGCCGGGGAGGTCGGGCCTACGAGCAGTACTTC. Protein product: CASSYRRGGRAYEQYF.

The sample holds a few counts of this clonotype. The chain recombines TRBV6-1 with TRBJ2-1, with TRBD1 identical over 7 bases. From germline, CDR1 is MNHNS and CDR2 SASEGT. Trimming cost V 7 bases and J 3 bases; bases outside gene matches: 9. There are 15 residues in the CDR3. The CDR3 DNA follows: TGTGCCAGCAATATCCGACAGGGCAGCTACAATGAGCAGTTCTTC. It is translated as CASNIRQGSYNEQFF.

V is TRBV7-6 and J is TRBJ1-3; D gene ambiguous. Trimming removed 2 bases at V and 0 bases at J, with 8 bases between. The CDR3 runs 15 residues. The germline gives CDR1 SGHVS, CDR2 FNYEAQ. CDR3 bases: TGTGCCAGCAGCTTATCCCGGACCTCTGGAAACACCATATATTTT. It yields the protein CASSLSRTSGNTIYF.

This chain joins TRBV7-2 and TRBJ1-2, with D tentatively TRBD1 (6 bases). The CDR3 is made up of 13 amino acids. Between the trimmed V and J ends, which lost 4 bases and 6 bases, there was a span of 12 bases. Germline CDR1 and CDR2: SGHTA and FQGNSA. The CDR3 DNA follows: TGTGCCAGCAGCTCTACAGGGCATAATGGCTACACCTTC. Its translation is CASSSTGHNGYTF.

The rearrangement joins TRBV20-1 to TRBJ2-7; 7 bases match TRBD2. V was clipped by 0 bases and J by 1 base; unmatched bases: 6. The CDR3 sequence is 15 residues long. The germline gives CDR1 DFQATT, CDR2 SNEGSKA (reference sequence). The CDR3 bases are TGCAGTGCTAGAGACATAGCGGGCCCTTCCTACGAGCAGTACTTC. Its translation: CSARDIAGPSYEQYF.

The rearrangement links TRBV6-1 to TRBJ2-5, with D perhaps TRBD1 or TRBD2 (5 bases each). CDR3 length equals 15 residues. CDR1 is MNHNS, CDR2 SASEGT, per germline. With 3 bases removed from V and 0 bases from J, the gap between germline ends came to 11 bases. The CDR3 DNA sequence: TGTGCCAGCAGTGAGGGGACGGGCAACCAAGAGACCCAGTACTTC. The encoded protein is CASSEGTGNQETQYF.

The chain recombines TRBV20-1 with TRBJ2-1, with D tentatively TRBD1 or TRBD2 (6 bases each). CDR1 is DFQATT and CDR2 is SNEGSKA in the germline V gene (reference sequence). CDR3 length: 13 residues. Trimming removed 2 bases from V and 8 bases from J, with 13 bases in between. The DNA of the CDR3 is TGCAGTGCTAGAATGGGGGGCAAGGATGAGCAGTTCTTC. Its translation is CSARMGGKDEQFF.

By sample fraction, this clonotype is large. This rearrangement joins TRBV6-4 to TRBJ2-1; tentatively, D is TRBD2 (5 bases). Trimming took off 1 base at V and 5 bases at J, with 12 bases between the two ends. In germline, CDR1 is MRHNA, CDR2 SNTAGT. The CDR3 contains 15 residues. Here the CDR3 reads CASSDLATSDNEQFF. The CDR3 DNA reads TGTGCCAGCAGTGACTTGGCTACTAGTGACAATGAGCAGTTCTTC.

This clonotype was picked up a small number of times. The CDR3 loop reads CASSQEALHVAGGDTQYF. DNA for the CDR3: TGCGCCAGCAGCCAAGAAGCCCTACATGTCGCGGGAGGAGATACGCAGTATTTT. This sequence joins TRBV4-3 and TRBJ2-3, with 8 bases matching TRBD2. There are 18 residues in the CDR3. The V segment lost 0 bases and the J segment 5 bases; nucleotides outside the gene matches: 13. Germline V gene data show CDR1 as LGHNA and CDR2 as YSLEER.

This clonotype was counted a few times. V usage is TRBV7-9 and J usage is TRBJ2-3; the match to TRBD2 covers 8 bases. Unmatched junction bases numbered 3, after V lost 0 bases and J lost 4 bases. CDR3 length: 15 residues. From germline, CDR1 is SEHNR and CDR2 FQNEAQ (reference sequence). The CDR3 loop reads CASSLAGRASDTQYF. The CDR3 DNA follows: TGTGCCAGCAGCTTAGCCGGGAGGGCGTCAGATACGCAGTATTTT.

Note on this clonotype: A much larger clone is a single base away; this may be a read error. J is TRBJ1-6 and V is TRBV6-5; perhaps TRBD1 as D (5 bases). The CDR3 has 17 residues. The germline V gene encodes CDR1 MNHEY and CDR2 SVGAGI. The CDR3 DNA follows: TGTGCCGGCAGTTTGACGACAGCCGGAGGCTATAATTCACCCCTCCACTTT. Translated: CAGSLTTAGGYNSPLHF.

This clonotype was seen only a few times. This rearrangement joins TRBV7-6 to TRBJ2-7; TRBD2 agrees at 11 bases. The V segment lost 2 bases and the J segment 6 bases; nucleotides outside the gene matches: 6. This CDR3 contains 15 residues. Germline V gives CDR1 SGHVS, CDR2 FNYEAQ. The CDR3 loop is CASSLQTSGEGEQYF. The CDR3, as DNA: TGTGCCAGCAGCTTACAGACTAGCGGGGAGGGCGAGCAGTACTTC.